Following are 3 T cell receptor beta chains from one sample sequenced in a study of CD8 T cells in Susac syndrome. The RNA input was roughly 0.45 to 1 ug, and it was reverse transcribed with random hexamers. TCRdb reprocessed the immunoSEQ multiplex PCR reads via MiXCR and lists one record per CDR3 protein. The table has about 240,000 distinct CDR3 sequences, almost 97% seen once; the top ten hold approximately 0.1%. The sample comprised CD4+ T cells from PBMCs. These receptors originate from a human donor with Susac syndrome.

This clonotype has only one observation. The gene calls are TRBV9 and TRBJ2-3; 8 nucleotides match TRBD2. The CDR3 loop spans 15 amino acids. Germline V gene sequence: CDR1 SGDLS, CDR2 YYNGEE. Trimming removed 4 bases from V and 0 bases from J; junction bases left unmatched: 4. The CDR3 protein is CASSPRTSSTDTQYF. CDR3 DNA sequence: TGTGCCAGCAGCCCACGGACTAGCAGCACAGATACGCAGTATTTT.

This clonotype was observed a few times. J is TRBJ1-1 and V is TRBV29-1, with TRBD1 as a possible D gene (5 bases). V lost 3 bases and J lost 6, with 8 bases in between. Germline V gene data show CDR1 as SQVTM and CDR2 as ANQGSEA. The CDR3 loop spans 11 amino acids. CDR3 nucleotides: TGCAGCGTTGAGGGGACGGCTGAAGCTTTCTTT. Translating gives CSVEGTAEAFF.

CDR3 in DNA: TGTGCCAGCTCACCACAAACAGGGGCCGCCGTGAGGAACACCGGGGAGCTGTTTTTT. The encoded protein is CASSPQTGAAVRNTGELFF. The genes are TRBV18 and TRBJ2-2; 7 bases are a match to TRBD1. With 1 base clipped from V and 1 base from J, the junction kept 12 bases outside the gene matches. Germline CDR1 and CDR2: KGHSH and LQKENI. This CDR3 spans 19 amino acids.